Listed here are 23 T cell receptor beta chains from one sample, sequenced in a study of blood T cells in healthy people across ages. With a J-beta primer mix and a sample-barcoded 5' primer, a second PCR ran 7 to 11 cycles. One entry per CDR3 protein results from TCRdb running MiXCR on the 5' RACE reads. The sample carries 600,000 to 1,000,000 distinct CDR3 sequences, over 45% recorded once. The sequencing input was blood. The receptors originated from a man aged 25 to 40 in good health.

V gene TRBV27 combines with J gene TRBJ1-1; D perhaps matches TRBD1 (6 bases). The CDR3 is 13 amino acids. Trimming took off 7 bases at V and 4 bases at J, with 13 bases between the two ends. CDR1 is MNHEY, CDR2 SMNVEV, per germline (reference sequence). CDR3 sequence: CASTHGRGTEAFF. CDR3 sequence (DNA): TGTGCCAGCACCCACGGCAGGGGCACTGAAGCTTTCTTT.

The chain combines TRBV13 with TRBJ2-5; 8 nucleotides agree with TRBD2. In germline, CDR1 is PRHDT, CDR2 FYEKMQ (reference sequence). The CDR3 spans 17 residues. J lost 5 bases, V lost 4 bases, and 15 bases had no gene match. CDR3 sequence reads: CASSSRKRERFTETQYF. For the CDR3, the DNA is TGTGCCAGCAGCTCCCGGAAGCGGGAGAGGTTTACGGAGACCCAGTACTTC. The whole variable domain, filled in from reference TRBV13 and TRBJ2-5, reads AAGVIQSPRHLIKEKRETATLKCYPIPRHDTVYWYQQGPGQDPQFLISFYEKMQSDKGSIPDRFSAQQFSDYHSELNMSSLELGDSALYFCASSSRKRERFTETQYFGPGTRLLVL.

This clonotype came up once. The chain joins TRBV29-1 to TRBJ1-1; D not certain. Germline CDR1 and CDR2: SQVTM and ANQGSEA. The V and J ends lost 4 bases and 5 bases respectively, with 11 bases between them. This CDR3 has 12 residues. CDR3 bases: TGCAGCGTTGGAACATCCGGGACTGAAGCTTTCTTT. This translates into CSVGTSGTEAFF. The full variable domain, rest sourced from reference TRBV29-1 and TRBJ1-1, is SAVISQKPSRDICQRGTSLTIQCQVDSQVTMMFWYRQQPGQSLTLIATANQGSEATYESGFVIDKFPISRPNLTFSTLTVSNMSPEDSSIYLCSVGTSGTEAFFGQGTRLTVV.

This chain links TRBV5-1 with TRBJ2-3, with TRBD1 matching 8 bases. CDR1 SGHRS and CDR2 YFSETQ come from the germline V gene. With V trimmed by 4 bases and J by 4 bases, 14 bases remained unmatched. The CDR3 has 17 residues. The CDR3 region is CASSRLKPGQVADTQYF. Here the CDR3 DNA reads TGCGCCAGCAGCCGTCTCAAACCGGGACAGGTTGCAGATACGCAGTATTTT.

The V call is TRBV20-1, the J call TRBJ2-5; D perhaps matches TRBD1 (5 bases). Trimming removed 5 bases at V and 8 bases at J, with 15 bases between. The germline V gene encodes CDR1 DFQATT and CDR2 SNEGSKA (reference sequence). This CDR3 has 12 residues. CDR3 DNA sequence: TGCAGTGCTGGACACCAGTGGGGAACCCAGTACTTC. This gives the protein CSAGHQWGTQYF.

The chain uses TRBV7-8 and TRBJ2-1; D is possibly TRBD1 (5 bases). V was cut by 0 bases and J by 8 bases, with 11 bases left in between. The CDR3 totals 14 residues. The V gene's germline CDR1 is SGHVS and CDR2 FQNEAQ. The CDR3 region is CASSLALRAHEQFF. The CDR3 coding sequence is TGTGCCAGCAGCTTAGCACTCAGGGCCCATGAGCAGTTCTTC.

The V and J genes are TRBV29-1 and TRBJ1-2; tentatively, D is TRBD1 (5 bases). Germline V CDR1 and CDR2: SQVTM, ANQGSEA. The CDR3 length is 14 residues. V gave up 1 base and J gave up 4 bases, with 13 bases separating them. The CDR3 nucleotides are TGCAGCGTTGAAGGTTCCGAGGGGATCTATGGCTACACCTTC. Its translation is CSVEGSEGIYGYTF.

The table lists this clonotype with a count of one. CDR3 in DNA: TGCAGCGTGGGGAAGGACAGATCCTACGAGCAGTACTTC. Amino acid sequence: CSVGKDRSYEQYF. V gene TRBV29-1 combines with J gene TRBJ2-7; TRBD1 might be the D (6 bases). CDR3 length: 13 amino acids. V was shortened by 6 bases and J by 1 base, with 13 bases between the two germline ends. Germline V CDR1 and CDR2: SQVTM, ANQGSEA.

This chain links TRBV27 with TRBJ2-3; unclear D gene. Trimming removed 6 bases from V and 6 bases from J, with 19 bases in between. Germline V gene data show CDR1 as MNHEY and CDR2 as SMNVEV (reference sequence). The CDR3 length is 15 residues. CDR3 sequence (DNA): TGTGCCAGCAGAAGGTCGGCGGAGAAGCAGGATACGCAGTATTTT. Translation: CASRRSAEKQDTQYF.

This clonotype was recorded a few times. The chain has TRBV28 and TRBJ2-5, with TRBD2 matching 14 bases. The germline V gene has CDR1 MDHEN and CDR2 SYDVKM. The CDR3 sequence is 17 residues long. J was trimmed by 5 bases and V by 2 bases; bases with no gene match: 7. DNA for the CDR3: TGTGCCAGCAGTTTAGGGACTAGCGGGAGCCTTGGGGAGACCCAGTACTTC. This sequence encodes CASSLGTSGSLGETQYF. Using reference TRBV28 and TRBJ2-5 for the parts outside the CDR3, the full variable domain is DVKVTQSSRYLVKRTGEKVFLECVQDMDHENMFWYRQDPGLGLRLIYFSYDVKMKEKGDIPEGYSVSREKKERFSLILESASTNQTSMYLCASSLGTSGSLGETQYFGPGTRLLVL.

This clonotype was counted between two and nine times. This rearrangement joins TRBV4-2 to TRBJ1-1; D is unclear. Trimming took off 0 bases at V and 1 base at J, with 6 bases between the two ends. CDR1 and CDR2 (germline): LGHNA, YNFKEQ. CDR3 length equals 14 residues. CDR3 loop: CASSQDVENTEAFF. In DNA, the CDR3 is TGTGCCAGCAGCCAAGACGTTGAGAACACTGAAGCTTTCTTT.

This clonotype was counted only a few times. The chain joins TRBV24-1 to TRBJ2-1, with unresolved D. Per the germline V gene, CDR1 is KGHDR and CDR2 is SFDVKD. The CDR3 is made up of 15 amino acids. V was pared by 2 bases and J by 4 bases, with 11 bases between. CDR3 amino acids: CATSDSQSLYNEQFF. Here the CDR3 DNA reads TGTGCCACCAGTGATTCACAGTCCTTATACAATGAGCAGTTCTTC.

The chain carries TRBV5-1 and TRBJ1-2, with TRBD1 matching over 8 bases. The CDR3 has 14 residues. Germline V CDR1 and CDR2: SGHRS, YFSETQ. Unmatched junction bases numbered 3, after V lost 0 bases and J lost 5 bases. The CDR3 sequence is CASSLEDREYGYTF. CDR3 nucleotides: TGCGCCAGCAGCTTGGAGGACAGGGAATATGGCTACACCTTC.

This clonotype was seen a few times. The V and J genes are TRBV2 and TRBJ2-3; D gene unclear. V was shortened by 7 bases and J by 0 bases, with 5 bases between the two germline ends. The CDR3 is 12 residues long. Germline lookup yields CDR1 SNHLY and CDR2 FYNNEI. Written as DNA, the CDR3 is TGTGCCAGCACCGAGAGCACAGATACGCAGTATTTT. Protein sequence: CASTESTDTQYF.

This clonotype was picked up a small number of times. The chain links TRBV5-1 to TRBJ2-5, with D possibly matching TRBD1 (7 bases). The germline V gene encodes CDR1 SGHRS and CDR2 YFSETQ. The CDR3 has 16 residues. V was clipped by 4 bases and J by 4 bases, with 20 bases between them. The CDR3 sequence is CASSKNLEGAGETQYF. The CDR3 nucleotides are TGCGCCAGCAGCAAAAACTTGGAGGGGGCCGGAGAGACCCAGTACTTC.

This clonotype was detected a few times. V and J are TRBV24-1 and TRBJ2-1; 7 bases fit TRBD2. With V trimmed by 4 bases and J by 0 bases, 11 bases remained unmatched. Germline lookup yields CDR1 KGHDR and CDR2 SFDVKD. The CDR3 has 18 residues. The CDR3 loop is CATSEGGTLGFSYNEQFF. For the CDR3, the DNA is TGTGCCACCAGTGAGGGGGGGACGTTGGGATTCTCCTACAATGAGCAGTTCTTC.

This clonotype was recorded a few times. The V call is TRBV20-1, the J call TRBJ2-1; D is perhaps TRBD1 (5 bases). Germline CDR1 and CDR2: DFQATT and SNEGSKA (reference sequence). Deletions cut 1 base from V and 3 bases from J, with 10 bases between. The CDR3 contains 14 residues. The CDR3 is CSARAGINYNEQFF. The CDR3 coding sequence is TGCAGTGCTAGAGCAGGGATCAACTACAATGAGCAGTTCTTC.

The DNA of the CDR3 is TGTGCCAGCAGCGACGGAACACTCGACGATACGCAGTATTTT. This translates into CASSDGTLDDTQYF. The chain carries TRBV9 and TRBJ2-3; no reliable D call. Germline V gene lookup returns CDR1 SGDLS and CDR2 YYNGEE. This CDR3 spans 14 amino acids. V was trimmed by 3 bases and J by 6 bases, leaving 14 bases between them.

CDR3 residues: CSANPSRTGARGSYEQYF. The CDR3 DNA is TGCAGTGCTAATCCGAGTAGGACAGGGGCCCGGGGCTCCTACGAGCAGTACTTC. The chain couples TRBV20-1 to TRBJ2-7; 9 bases map to TRBD1. Germline loops: CDR1 DFQATT, CDR2 SNEGSKA (reference sequence). J gave up 0 bases and V 4 bases, and 16 bases lay outside the gene matches. The CDR3 totals 18 residues.

The rearrangement joins TRBV28 to TRBJ2-5; tentatively, D is TRBD1 or TRBD2 (5 bases each). This CDR3 comprises 14 residues. Germline values: CDR1 MDHEN, CDR2 SYDVKM. V was cut by 1 base and J by 5 bases, with 11 bases left in between. DNA for the CDR3: TGTGCCAGCAGTTTATCCCCCGAGGGGGAGACCCAGTACTTC. Translating it yields CASSLSPEGETQYF.

The chain joins TRBV30 to TRBJ1-2; weak D call: TRBD1 (6 bases). The CDR3 runs to 14 residues. V shed 0 bases and J shed 4 bases, with 12 bases lying between them. CDR1 GTSNPN and CDR2 SVGIG come from the germline V gene (reference sequence). CDR3 sequence reads: CAWSVAGGPYGYTF. The CDR3 nucleotides read TGTGCCTGGAGTGTAGCGGGGGGCCCCTATGGCTACACCTTC.

The gene calls are TRBV7-2 and TRBJ2-1, with D possibly being TRBD1 (6 bases). The germline V gene encodes CDR1 SGHTA and CDR2 FQGNSA. The CDR3 contains 17 residues. The V gene lost 1 base and the J gene lost 3 bases, with 16 bases spanning the gap. CDR3 protein: CASSLERTALHYNEQFF. CDR3 sequence (DNA): TGTGCCAGCAGCTTAGAGAGGACAGCGCTACACTACAATGAGCAGTTCTTC.

In its sample, this clonotype was seen a few times. The V and J genes are TRBV7-2 and TRBJ2-1, with D possibly matching TRBD1 (5 bases). Germline CDR1 and CDR2: SGHTA and FQGNSA. CDR3 length: 15 residues. Trimming shortened V by 5 bases and J by 4 bases, and 15 bases separated the two germline ends. The CDR3 DNA is TGTGCCAGCAGCCCCGACAGAACCCAATACAATGAGCAGTTCTTC. Translation: CASSPDRTQYNEQFF. Using reference TRBV7-2 and TRBJ2-1 for the parts outside the CDR3, the full variable domain is GAGVSQSPSNKVTEKGKDVELRCDPISGHTALYWYRQSLGQGLEFLIYFQGNSAPDKSGLPSDRFSAERTGGSVSTLTIQRTQQEDSAVYLCASSPDRTQYNEQFFGPGTRLTVL.